This TCR beta chain is from a study of control samples from healthy donors and cancer patients. This clone has more than one count but fewer than ten. V shed 7 bases and J 5 bases; nucleotides not matched to a gene: 13. Germline values: CDR1 LGHDT, CDR2 YNNKEL (reference sequence). The CDR3 sequence is 16 residues long. Method: immunoSEQ multiplex PCR; TCRdb's copy keeps in-frame clones and lacks some. Among approximately 190,000 clones listed, about nine tenths were seen once. The chain joins TRBV3-1 (or the pseudogene TRBV3-2) to TRBJ1-4, with 7 positions matching TRBD1. The sequence came from a man younger than 40 in good health. Sequenced material: blood. DNA of the CDR3: TGTGCCAGCACCGCGGGACAGTTAATGCAGAATGAAAAACTGTTTTTT. Protein product: CASTAGQLMQNEKLFF.